Listed below are T cell receptor beta chains from one sample, sequenced in a study of T cell clones after liver transplantation. Generated by immunoSEQ multiplex PCR, the TCRdb table keeps only in-frame clones and is missing some. Among 40,000 to 65,000 clones listed, about 81% were seen once. Specimen: CD4+ T cells from blood, collected before liver transplant. These receptors all stem from a human donor who received a liver transplant. CDR3s include the opening cysteine and the closing phenylalanine or tryptophan. The order of the fields is D gene, J gene, clone size, V gene, CDR3 protein, CDR3 DNA. D genes are given only for firm matches. Not every row has a clone size; where given, it reads once, few, many or a size class.

TRBD2 | TRBJ2-1 | - | TRBV13 | CASSLGTSGRVQFF | TGTGCCAGCAGCTTAGGGACTAGCGGGAGGGTACAGTTCTTC
- | TRBJ1-2 | - | TRBV4-3 | CASSQRGYGYTF | TGCGCCAGCAGCCAAAGGGGCTATGGCTACACCTTC
- | TRBJ2-1 | - | TRBV18 | CASSLNAGSSVQFF | TGTGCCAGCTCACTCAATGCGGGATCTTCCGTGCAGTTCTTC
- | TRBJ2-1 | - | TRBV18 | CASSPSLQGRNEQFF | TGTGCCAGCTCACCCTCTTTACAGGGGAGGAATGAGCAGTTCTTC
TRBD1 | TRBJ1-5 | few | TRBV4-2 | CASSQGDRGNQPQHF | TGTGCCAGCAGCCAAGGGGACAGGGGCAATCAGCCCCAGCATTTT
- | TRBJ2-7 | - | TRBV13 | CASSLGGQGPYEQYF | TGTGCCAGCAGCTTAGGAGGGCAGGGGCCATACGAGCAGTACTTC
TRBD2 | TRBJ2-1 | - | TRBV4-3 | CASSQASGSYNEQFF | TGCGCCAGCAGCCAAGCTAGCGGCTCCTACAATGAGCAGTTCTTC
- | TRBJ2-7 | - | TRBV7-2 | CASSPWAGTNEQYF | TGTGCCAGCAGCCCCTGGGCAGGGACCAACGAGCAGTACTTC
TRBD1 | TRBJ2-2 | few | TRBV4-1 | CASKDRGNTGELFF | TGCGCCAGTAAGGACAGGGGGAACACCGGGGAGCTGTTTTTT
TRBD2 | TRBJ2-3 | - | TRBV6-6 | CASSYAGGGDTQYF | TGTGCCAGCAGTTACGCGGGGGGGGGAGATACGCAGTATTTT
- | TRBJ1-4 | - | TRBV19 | CASSMGRNNEKLFF | TGTGCCAGTAGTATGGGCAGAAATAATGAAAAACTGTTTTTT
- | TRBJ2-7 | - | TRBV7-9 | CASSPQYF | TGTGCCAGCAGCCCGCAGTACTTC
- | TRBJ2-3 | - | TRBV6-5 | CASSRSFASTDTQYF | TGTGCCAGCAGCAGAAGTTTCGCTAGCACAGATACGCAGTATTTT
- | TRBJ1-1 | - | TRBV5-1 | CASSLVTAMNTEAFF | TGCGCCAGCAGCTTGGTTACAGCGATGAACACTGAAGCTTTCTTT
- | TRBJ2-2 | once | TRBV14 | CASSQSQVGNTGELFF | TGTGCCAGCAGCCAGAGTCAAGTGGGAAACACCGGGGAGCTGTTTTTT
- | TRBJ1-5 | - | TRBV19 | CASTLGSPQPQHF | TGTGCCAGTACTTTGGGGTCACCACAGCCCCAGCATTTT
- | TRBJ1-4 | - | TRBV7-8 | CASSVKGGSNEKLFF | TGTGCCAGCAGCGTAAAGGGGGGGTCTAATGAAAAACTGTTTTTT
- | TRBJ2-1 | - | TRBV27 | CASSPRGISYNEQFF | TGTGCCAGCAGTCCCCGTGGAATCTCCTACAATGAGCAGTTCTTC
TRBD1 | TRBJ1-1 | once | TRBV28 | CASMTGGITEAFF | TGTGCCAGCATGACAGGGGGGATCACTGAAGCTTTCTTT
- | TRBJ2-3 | - | TRBV7-9 | CASSPRITDTQYF | TGTGCCAGCAGCCCCCGGATCACAGATACGCAGTATTTT
- | TRBJ1-5 | - | TRBV6-4 | CASSLDRNQPQHF | TGTGCCAGCAGTCTTGACAGGAATCAGCCCCAGCATTTT
TRBD1 | TRBJ2-5 | - | TRBV19 | CASSSQGSGETQYF | TGTGCCAGTAGTTCACAGGGGAGCGGAGAGACCCAGTACTTC
TRBD2 | TRBJ2-1 | - | TRBV11-2 | CASSLGAGYYNEQFF | TGTGCCAGCAGTCTGGGAGCGGGATACTACAATGAGCAGTTCTTC
TRBD1 | TRBJ2-7 | - | TRBV5-4 | CASSRQGAAYEQYF | TGTGCCAGCAGCCGTCAGGGGGCCGCCTACGAGCAGTACTTC
- | TRBJ2-7 | - | TRBV12-1 | CASSSASGRDEQYF | TGTGCCAGCAGCTCGGCTAGCGGGAGGGACGAGCAGTACTTC
- | TRBJ2-5 | - | TRBV27 | CATSDPGETQYF | TGTGCCACCAGTGATCCCGGGGAGACCCAGTACTTC
- | TRBJ2-1 | - | TRBV6-5 | CASSHLYNEQFF | TGTGCCAGCAGTCATCTTTACAATGAGCAGTTCTTC
- | TRBJ2-3 | - | TRBV11-1 | CASSYGYTDTQYF | TGTGCCAGCAGTTACGGTTACACAGATACGCAGTATTTT
- | TRBJ2-7 | once | TRBV6-5 | CASSYSPVRSYEQYF | TGTGCCAGCAGTTACTCGCCAGTCCGCTCCTACGAGCAGTACTTC
TRBD2 | TRBJ2-3 | - | TRBV18 | CASSLSGRSAADTQYF | TGTGCCAGCTCACTTAGCGGGAGATCGGCCGCAGATACGCAGTATTTT
- | TRBJ2-3 | - | TRBV11-2 | CASSLGFTDTQYF | TGTGCCAGCAGCTTAGGGTTCACAGATACGCAGTATTTT
- | TRBJ2-7 | few | TRBV7-9 | CASSLEVREQYF | TGTGCCAGCAGCTTAGAGGTCAGGGAGCAGTACTTC
- | TRBJ1-4 | once | TRBV6-5 | CASSPGGATNEKLFF | TGTGCCAGCAGCCCCGGGGGGGCAACTAATGAAAAACTGTTTTTT
TRBD1 | TRBJ1-1 | - | TRBV10-3 | CAISESTGEAFF | TGTGCCATCAGTGAGTCGACAGGGGAAGCTTTCTTT
- | TRBJ1-6 | - | TRBV6-1 | CASSVGTVYNSPLHF | TGTGCCAGCAGTGTCGGGACTGTCTATAATTCACCCCTCCACTTT
- | TRBJ1-1 | - | TRBV19 | CASSVSGAPTEAFF | TGTGCCAGTAGTGTCTCGGGGGCGCCCACTGAAGCTTTCTTT
TRBD1 | TRBJ2-7 | once | TRBV6-1 | CASRDRDRINYEQYF | TGTGCCAGCAGGGACCGGGACAGGATAAACTACGAGCAGTACTTC
TRBD2 | TRBJ2-7 | - | TRBV4-3 | CASSQYGLAGGYEQYF | TGCGCCAGCAGCCAGTATGGACTAGCGGGGGGCTACGAGCAGTACTTC
TRBD1 | TRBJ1-2 | once | TRBV10-3 | CAISEDGTVYGYTF | TGTGCCATCAGTGAGGATGGGACAGTCTATGGCTACACCTTC
- | TRBJ1-1 | few | TRBV29-1 | CSGHLTGDTEAFF | TGCAGCGGACATCTTACGGGGGACACTGAAGCTTTCTTT
- | TRBJ1-5 | - | TRBV7-2 | CASSLAGQGPQHF | TGTGCCAGCAGCTTAGCGGGGCAGGGGCCCCAGCATTTT
TRBD2 | TRBJ2-7 | - | TRBV7-2 | CASSPYSTSGAYEQYF | TGTGCCAGCAGCCCATATTCGACTAGCGGGGCTTACGAGCAGTACTTC